This TCR beta chain was obtained from a study of control samples from healthy donors and cancer patients. Produced via immunoSEQ multiplex PCR; TCRdb's table is partial and in-frame only. The top ten clones hold 5.5% to 7.5% of a sample with under 450,000 clones, 90% of them seen once. The V gene lost 10 bases and the J gene lost 10 bases, with 10 bases spanning the gap. The CDR3 is 10 amino acids. CDR1 is LNHDA and CDR2 is SQIVND in the germline V gene (reference sequence). The material sequenced was PBMCs. The rearrangement joins TRBV19 to TRBJ1-4; D is unresolved. This clonotype was sampled from a man aged 40-55 years with head and neck cancer. CDR3 protein: CATYRGKLFF. The CDR3 bases are TGTGCCACATATCGGGGAAAACTGTTTTTT.